One T cell receptor (beta chain) is described in this entry. Its antigen is currently unknown. J lost 9 bases, V lost 2 bases, and 3 bases had no gene match. From germline, CDR1 is SEHNR and CDR2 FQNEAQ (reference sequence). This CDR3 spans 13 amino acids. The sample comes from a study of T cell clones after liver transplantation. Study overall: Pre-transplant mixed lymphocyte reactions yielded third-party-reactive TCRbeta sequences as comparators for graft-donor-reactive sequences. Subjects received no induction therapy and standard immunosuppression until randomization at 12-24 months post-transplant.

General study findings and limits: In a couple of subjects, few donor cells limited the measurable donor-reactive repertoire.

Sequencing used immunoSEQ multiplex PCR; TCRdb keeps in-frame clones, though not all of them. The data hold tens of thousands of clones, with 84% observed a single time. The V and J genes are TRBV7-9 and TRBJ2-1; 8 bases line up with TRBD2. This clonotype was sampled from a human patient who received a liver transplant. Some T cells may arise from the graft donor. The input for sequencing was CD4+ T cells from blood, taken around 50 months after liver transplant. The CDR3 DNA sequence: TGTGCCAGCAGCTTAAGCGGGGGCGGTGAGCAGTTCTTC. This gives the protein CASSLSGGGEQFF.